Listed here is a single T cell receptor beta chain. The CDR3 loop spans 11 amino acids. In germline, CDR1 is SNHLY, CDR2 FYNNEI. Trimming removed 4 bases at V and 5 bases at J, with 5 bases between. This specimen belongs to a study of blood T cell repertoires in COVID-19. Study context: What the recovered Cohort 3 donors had was two negative PCRs, clearance, or symptom resolution. Material from acute and convalescent COVID-19 was sourced from the United States, Italy and Spain.

Per the study methods: How many nucleated cells were present was estimated from reference gene primer amplification. Sequencing was performed with immunoSEQ multiplex PCR; in TCRdb, only in-frame clones are kept and a portion is missing. The D gene and trimming were derived from the DNA, and the V and J assignments and clone size from that table. Of hundreds of thousands of clones in the sample, roughly 91% were seen once. This clonotype was sampled from a woman aged 55-70 years in a cohort exposed to, infected with or recovered from COVID-19 (not recorded which). The specimen sequenced was PBMCs or T cells enriched from blood (not recorded which). The chain links TRBV2 to TRBJ1-1; D remains ambiguous. The CDR3 loop reads CASSARTEAFF. The CDR3 region has the DNA TGTGCCAGCAGTGCTAGAACTGAAGCTTTCTTT.